This T cell receptor beta chain came from a study of T cell responses to AZD1222 COVID-19 vaccine. Points from the study as a whole: Donors were largely white British and mainly female; clonal diversity was possibly underestimated.

Trimming took 5 bases from V and 3 from J, leaving 34 bases between them. The CDR3 covers 21 residues. Germline CDR1 MNHEY, CDR2 SMNVEV (reference sequence). Sequencing was performed with immunoSEQ multiplex PCR; in TCRdb, only in-frame clones are kept and a portion is missing. The sample consists of 100,000 to 140,000 clones, around nine tenths of them appearing once. Note on this clone: What it binds is not known.

The starting material was peripheral blood, obtained 28 days after the second AZD1222 dose. J is TRBJ1-2 and V is TRBV27, with TRBD1 as a possible D gene (5 bases). This TCR was sampled from an adult who received the AZD1222 COVID-19 vaccine. CDR3 DNA: TGTGCCAGCAGTCTATACCCCCTCATCGCCAATGGCGGGGGAGGGGACTATGGCTACACCTTC. It specifies CASSLYPLIANGGGGDYGYTF.